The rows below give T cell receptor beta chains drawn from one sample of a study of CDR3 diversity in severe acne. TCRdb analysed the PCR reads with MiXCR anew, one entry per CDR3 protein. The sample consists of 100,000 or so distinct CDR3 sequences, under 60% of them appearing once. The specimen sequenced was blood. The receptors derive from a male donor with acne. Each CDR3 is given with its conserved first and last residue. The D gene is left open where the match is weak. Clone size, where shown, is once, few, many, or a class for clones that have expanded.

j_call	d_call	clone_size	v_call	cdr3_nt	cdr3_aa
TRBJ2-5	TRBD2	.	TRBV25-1	TGTGCCATCAGTGAATGGACTAGCGGGACTCAAGGGACCCAGTACTTC	CAISEWTSGTQGTQYF
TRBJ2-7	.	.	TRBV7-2	TGTGCCAGCAGCCCATCAGCGGCTACCCACTACGAGCAGTACTTC	CASSPSAATHYEQYF
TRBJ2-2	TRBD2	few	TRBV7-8	TGTGCCAGCAGCTACCAAGGACTAGCGGGAGCTTACACCGGGGAGCTGTTTTTT	CASSYQGLAGAYTGELFF
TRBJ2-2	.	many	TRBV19	TGTGCCAGCGGACGAAACACCGGGGAGCTGTTTTTT	CASGRNTGELFF
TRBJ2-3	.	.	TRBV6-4	TGTGCCAGCAGTGACTCTGGTGGGGGCACAGATACGCAGTATTTT	CASSDSGGGTDTQYF
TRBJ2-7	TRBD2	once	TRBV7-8	TGTGCCAGCAGCCGAAGTGGTCCAGCGGGAGTAGGCGAGCAGTACTTC	CASSRSGPAGVGEQYF
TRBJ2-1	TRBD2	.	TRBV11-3	TGTGCAAGTCGCTTAGCGGAACTAGCGGGGAACTACAATGAGCAGTTCTTC	CASRLAELAGNYNEQFF
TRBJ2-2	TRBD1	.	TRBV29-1	TGCAGCGGCGGACAGGGGTTTGACACCGGGGAGCTGTTTTTT	CSGGQGFDTGELFF
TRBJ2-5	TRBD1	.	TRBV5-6	TGCGCCAGCAGCTTACCAGGGGGCCAAGAGACCCAGTACTTC	CASSLPGGQETQYF
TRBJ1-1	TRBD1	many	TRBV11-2	TGTGCCAGCAGCTCCAACGGGACAGGGGGCCGCCGGGGCACTGAAGCTTTCTTT	CASSSNGTGGRRGTEAFF
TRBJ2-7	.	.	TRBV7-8	TGTGCCAGCAGCTTAGTGGTGGGAGCCTACGAGCAGTACTTC	CASSLVVGAYEQYF
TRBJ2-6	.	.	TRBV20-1	TGCAGTGCTCGGGAGTTTGAGGGGACAAAAGACCCTGGGGCCAACGTCCTGACTTTC	CSAREFEGTKDPGANVLTF
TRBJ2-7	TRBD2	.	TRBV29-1	TGCAGCGTTTGGACTAGCGGGACAGGGTTTTTTGGGTACGAGCAGTACTTC	CSVWTSGTGFFGYEQYF
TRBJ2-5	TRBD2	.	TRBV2	TGTGCCAGCAGTGGACTAGCGGGAGAAGAGACCCAGTACTTC	CASSGLAGEETQYF
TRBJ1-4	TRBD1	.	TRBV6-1	TGTGCCAGCAGTGAAGTGACAGGGGGAAGTGAAAAACTGTTTTTT	CASSEVTGGSEKLFF
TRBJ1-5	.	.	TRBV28	TGTGCCAGCATTCGCCCCACAGATAGCAATCAGCCCCAGCATTTT	CASIRPTDSNQPQHF
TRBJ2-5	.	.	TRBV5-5	TGTGCCAGCAGCTTGGCCGGCAGGACCCAAGAGACCCAGTACTTC	CASSLAGRTQETQYF
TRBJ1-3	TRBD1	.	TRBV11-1	TGTGCCAGCAGCTCCGGGACAGGAGAAGGAAACACCATATATTTT	CASSSGTGEGNTIYF
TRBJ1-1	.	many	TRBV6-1	TGTGCCAGCTGCGTACTAGGGGATTTGAACACTGAAGCTTTCTTT	CASCVLGDLNTEAFF
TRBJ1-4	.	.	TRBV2	TGTGCCAGCATGGGGGCCTCTAATGAAAAACTGTTTTTT	CASMGASNEKLFF
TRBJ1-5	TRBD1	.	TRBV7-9	TGTGCCAGCAGCTTAGCTCGGACAGGGGCCCCTCATCAGCCCCAGCATTTT	CASSLARTGAPHQPQHF
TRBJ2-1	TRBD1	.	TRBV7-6	TGTGCCAGCAGCTATATAGGGGGCCAAGAGACCCAGTTCTTC	CASSYIGGQETQFF
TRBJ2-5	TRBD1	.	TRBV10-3	TGTGCCATCAGTGGACCAGACAGGGGGGAGACCCAGTACTTC	CAISGPDRGETQYF
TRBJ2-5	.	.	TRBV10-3	TGTGCCATCGGTGTGGAAGAGACCCAGTACTTC	CAIGVEETQYF